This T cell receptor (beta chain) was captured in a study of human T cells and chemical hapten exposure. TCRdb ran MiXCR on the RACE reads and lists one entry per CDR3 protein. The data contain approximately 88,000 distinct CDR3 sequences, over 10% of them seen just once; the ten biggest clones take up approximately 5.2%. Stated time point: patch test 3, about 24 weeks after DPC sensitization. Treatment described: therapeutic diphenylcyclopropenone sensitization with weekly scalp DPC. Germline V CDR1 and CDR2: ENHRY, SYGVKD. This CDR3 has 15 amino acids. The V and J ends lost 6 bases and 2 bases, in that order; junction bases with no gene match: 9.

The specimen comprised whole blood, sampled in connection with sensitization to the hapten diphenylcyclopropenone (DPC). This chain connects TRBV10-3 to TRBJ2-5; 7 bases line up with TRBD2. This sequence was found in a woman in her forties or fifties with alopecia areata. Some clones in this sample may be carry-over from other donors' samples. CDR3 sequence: CAIRGRGGEQETQYF. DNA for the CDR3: TGTGCCATCAGGGGGAGGGGAGGCGAACAAGAGACCCAGTACTTC.